This T cell receptor beta chain came from a study of CD8 T cells in ankylosing spondylitis (dated by TCRdb to about 2017). Notes on the research overall: The study profiled T cell receptor beta repertoires in healthy donors and ankylosing spondylitis patients to find disease-linked TCR variants. The full study cohort was made up of 25 to 30 ankylosing spondylitis patients and 108 healthy donors. Peripheral blood was sampled, and synovial fluid was additionally collected from ankylosing spondylitis patients.

These reads were obtained on an Illumina HiSeq 2500. TCR beta libraries were prepared by quantitative 5'-RACE with molecular barcodes. Per the original workflow: A new computational method based on a probabilistic model of VDJ rearrangement was used to identify disease-linked TCR variants. The raw public data were reprocessed by TCRdb itself: fastp quality trimming at Q25, MiXCR clonotype calling, in-frame beta chains only. Entries that share a CDR3 protein sequence are merged under the most common genes and DNA. The V and J calls, along with clone size, are taken from TCRdb and not from the paper's own processing. Across this sample there are under 850,000 distinct CDR3 sequences, with under 20% seen only once. The ten most abundant clones make up around 20% of the sample. The cysteine opens and the phenylalanine closes a CDR3 of 14 amino acids. Only CDR3 DNA is held: 42 bases, read in frame from base 1. Relative to germline, V is missing 2 bases and J is missing 4 bases, with 2 bases of the junction outside any gene match. Via the germline V gene (reference sequence), CDR1 is MNHEY and CDR2 SMNVEV.

As regards this clonotype: The target of this receptor is not known. Nothing much larger sits one base from this clone, and base qualities are not available.

Here is what the overall study found, with its caveats: Some TCR beta motif variants had previously been reported in synovial fluid and blood of reactive arthritis patients, which suggested common disease-initiation mechanisms. The disease-linked clones were reported to be significantly enriched in matched synovial fluid samples from ankylosing spondylitis patients. Blood from ankylosing spondylitis patients appeared to be characterized by a TCR beta motif composed of 7 to 9 highly homologous amino acid variants. The disease-linked clones had a CD8+ phenotype and were found at relatively low frequencies in peripheral blood.

This sequence uses TRBV27 and TRBJ2-1; TRBD2 fits 7 bases in the junction. This TCR came from a male donor with ankylosing spondylitis. Sequencing input: blood, either unsorted or a sorted T cell fraction (not recorded which). The DNA sequence is as follows: TGTGCCAGCAGTTTAGGGGAGGGGTACAATGAGCAGTTCTTC. It codes for CASSLGEGYNEQFF.